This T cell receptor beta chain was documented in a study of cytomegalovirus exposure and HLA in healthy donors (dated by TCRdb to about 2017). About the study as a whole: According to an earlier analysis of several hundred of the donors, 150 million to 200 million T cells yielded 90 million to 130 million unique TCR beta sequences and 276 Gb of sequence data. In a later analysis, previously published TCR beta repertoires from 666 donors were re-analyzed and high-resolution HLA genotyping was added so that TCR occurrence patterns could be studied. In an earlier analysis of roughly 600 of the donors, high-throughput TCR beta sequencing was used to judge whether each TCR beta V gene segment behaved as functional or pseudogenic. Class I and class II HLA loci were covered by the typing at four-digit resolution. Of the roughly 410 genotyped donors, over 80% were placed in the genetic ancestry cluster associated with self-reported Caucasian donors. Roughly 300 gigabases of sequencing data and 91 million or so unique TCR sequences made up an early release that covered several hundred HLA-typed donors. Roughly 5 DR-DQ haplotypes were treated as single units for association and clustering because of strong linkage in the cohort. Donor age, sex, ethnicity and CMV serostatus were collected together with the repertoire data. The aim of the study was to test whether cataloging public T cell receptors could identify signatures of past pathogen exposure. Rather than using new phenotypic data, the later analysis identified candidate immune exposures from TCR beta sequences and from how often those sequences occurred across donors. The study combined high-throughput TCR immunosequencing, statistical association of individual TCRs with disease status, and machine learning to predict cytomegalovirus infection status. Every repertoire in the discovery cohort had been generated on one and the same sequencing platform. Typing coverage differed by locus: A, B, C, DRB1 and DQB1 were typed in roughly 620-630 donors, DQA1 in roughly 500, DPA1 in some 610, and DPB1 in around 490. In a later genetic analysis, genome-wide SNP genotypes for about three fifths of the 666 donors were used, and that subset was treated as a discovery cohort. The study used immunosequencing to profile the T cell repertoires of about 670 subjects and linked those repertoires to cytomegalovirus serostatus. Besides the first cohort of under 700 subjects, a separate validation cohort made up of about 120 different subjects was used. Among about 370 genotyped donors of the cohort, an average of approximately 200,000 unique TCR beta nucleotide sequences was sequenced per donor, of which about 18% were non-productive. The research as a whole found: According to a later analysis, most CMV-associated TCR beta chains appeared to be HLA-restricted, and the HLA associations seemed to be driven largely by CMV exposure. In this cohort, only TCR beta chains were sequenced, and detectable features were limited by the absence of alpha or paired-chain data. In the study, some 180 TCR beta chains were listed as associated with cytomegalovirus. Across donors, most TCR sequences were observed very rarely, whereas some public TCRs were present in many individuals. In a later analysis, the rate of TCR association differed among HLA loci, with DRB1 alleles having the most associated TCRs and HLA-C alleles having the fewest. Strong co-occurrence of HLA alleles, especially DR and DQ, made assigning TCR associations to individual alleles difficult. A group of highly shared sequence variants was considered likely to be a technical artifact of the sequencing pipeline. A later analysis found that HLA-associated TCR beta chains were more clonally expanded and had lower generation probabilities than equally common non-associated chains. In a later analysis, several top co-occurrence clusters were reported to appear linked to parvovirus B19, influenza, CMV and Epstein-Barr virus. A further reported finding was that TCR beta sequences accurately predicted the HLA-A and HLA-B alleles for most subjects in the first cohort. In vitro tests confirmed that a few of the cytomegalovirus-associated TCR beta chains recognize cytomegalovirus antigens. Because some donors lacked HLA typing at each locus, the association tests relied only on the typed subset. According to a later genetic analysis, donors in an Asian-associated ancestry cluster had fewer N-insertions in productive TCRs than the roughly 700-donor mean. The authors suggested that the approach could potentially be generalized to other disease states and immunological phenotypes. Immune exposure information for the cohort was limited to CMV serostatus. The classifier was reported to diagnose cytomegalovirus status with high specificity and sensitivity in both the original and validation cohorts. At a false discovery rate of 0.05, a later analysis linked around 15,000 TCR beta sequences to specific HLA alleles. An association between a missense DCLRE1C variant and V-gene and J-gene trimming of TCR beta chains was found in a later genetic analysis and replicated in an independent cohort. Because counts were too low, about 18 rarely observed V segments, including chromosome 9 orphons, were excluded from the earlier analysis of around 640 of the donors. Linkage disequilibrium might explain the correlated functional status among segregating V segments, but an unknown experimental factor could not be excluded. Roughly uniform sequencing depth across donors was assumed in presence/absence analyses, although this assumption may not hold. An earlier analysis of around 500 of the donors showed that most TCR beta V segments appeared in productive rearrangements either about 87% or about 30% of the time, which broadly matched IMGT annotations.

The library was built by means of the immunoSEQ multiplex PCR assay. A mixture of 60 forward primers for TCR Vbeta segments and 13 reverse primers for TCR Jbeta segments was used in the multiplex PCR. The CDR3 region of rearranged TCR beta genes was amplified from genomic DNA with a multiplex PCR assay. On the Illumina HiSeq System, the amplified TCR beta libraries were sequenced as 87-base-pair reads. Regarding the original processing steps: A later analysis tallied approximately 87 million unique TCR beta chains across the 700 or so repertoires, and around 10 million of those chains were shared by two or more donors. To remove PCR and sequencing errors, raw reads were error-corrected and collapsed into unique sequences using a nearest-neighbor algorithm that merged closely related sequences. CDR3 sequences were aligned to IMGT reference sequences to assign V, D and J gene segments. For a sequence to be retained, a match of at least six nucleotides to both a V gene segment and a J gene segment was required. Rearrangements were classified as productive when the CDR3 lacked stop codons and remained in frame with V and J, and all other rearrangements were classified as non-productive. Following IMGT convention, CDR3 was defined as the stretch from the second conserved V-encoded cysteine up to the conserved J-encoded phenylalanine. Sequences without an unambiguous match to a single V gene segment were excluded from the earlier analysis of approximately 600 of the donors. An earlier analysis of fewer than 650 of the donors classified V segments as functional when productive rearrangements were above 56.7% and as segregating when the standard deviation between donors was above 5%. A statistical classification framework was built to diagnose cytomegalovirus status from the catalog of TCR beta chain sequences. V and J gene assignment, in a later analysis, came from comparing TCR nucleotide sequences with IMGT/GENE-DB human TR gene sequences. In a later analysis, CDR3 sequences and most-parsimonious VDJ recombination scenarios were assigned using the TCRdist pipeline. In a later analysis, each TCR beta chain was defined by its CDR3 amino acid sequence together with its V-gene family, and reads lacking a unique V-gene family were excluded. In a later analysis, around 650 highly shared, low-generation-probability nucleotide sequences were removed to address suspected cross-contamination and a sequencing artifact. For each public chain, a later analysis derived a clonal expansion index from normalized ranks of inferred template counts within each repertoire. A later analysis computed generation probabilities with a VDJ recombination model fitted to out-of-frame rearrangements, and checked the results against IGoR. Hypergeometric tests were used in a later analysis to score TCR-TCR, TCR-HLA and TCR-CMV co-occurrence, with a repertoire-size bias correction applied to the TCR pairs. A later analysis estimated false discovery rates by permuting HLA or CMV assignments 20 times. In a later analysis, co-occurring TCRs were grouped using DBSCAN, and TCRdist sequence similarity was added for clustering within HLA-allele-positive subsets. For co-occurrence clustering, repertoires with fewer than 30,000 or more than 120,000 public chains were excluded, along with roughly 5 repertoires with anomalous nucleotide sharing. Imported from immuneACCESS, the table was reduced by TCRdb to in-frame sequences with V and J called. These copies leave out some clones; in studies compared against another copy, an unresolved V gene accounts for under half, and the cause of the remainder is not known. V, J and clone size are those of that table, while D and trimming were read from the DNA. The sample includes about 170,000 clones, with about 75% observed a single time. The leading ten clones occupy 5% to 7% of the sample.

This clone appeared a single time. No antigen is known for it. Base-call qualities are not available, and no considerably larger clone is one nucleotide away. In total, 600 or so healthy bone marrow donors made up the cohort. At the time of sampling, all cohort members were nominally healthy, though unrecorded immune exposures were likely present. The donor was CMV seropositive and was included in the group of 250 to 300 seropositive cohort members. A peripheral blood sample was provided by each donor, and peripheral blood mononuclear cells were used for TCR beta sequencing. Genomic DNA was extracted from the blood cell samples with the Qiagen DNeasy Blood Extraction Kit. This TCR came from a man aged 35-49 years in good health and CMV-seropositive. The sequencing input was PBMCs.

At the DNA level, the sequence is TGCGCCAGCAGCCAAGATAGTGGACTAGCGGGCGAGACCTACGAGCAGTACTTC. Its protein reads: CASSQDSGLAGETYEQYF. The rearranged segments are TRBV4-1 and TRBJ2-7; 11 nucleotides in the junction match TRBD2. The CDR3 runs 18 amino acids, cysteine and phenylalanine included. CDR3 DNA only is kept here, 54 bases in frame from base 1. Here V drops 0 bases and J drops 2 bases, and the junction holds 9 bases not matched to any gene. For CDR1 and CDR2, the germline V gene lists MGHRA and YSYEKL.